A selection of T cell receptor beta chains follows, all from one sample in a study of OX40 agonist ivuxolimab in advanced cancers. Using immunoSEQ multiplex PCR, the repertoire was profiled, and TCRdb retains in-frame clones only, with some absent. The table shows roughly 86,000 clones, with 65% to 90% occurring only once. Sequencing used CD4+ or CD8+ T cells sorted from blood, obtained in a trial of the OX40 agonist ivuxolimab. These receptors were obtained from an adult with an advanced solid tumor such as melanoma, head and neck, liver or kidney cancer. Each CDR3 is given with its conserved first and last residue. Fields, in order: V gene, clone size, D gene, CDR3 length, J gene, CDR3 DNA, CDR3 protein. A D gene is named only where the DNA matches it firmly. Clone size is given for some rows only: seen once, a few or many times, or a class if the clone is expanded.

TRBV28,NA,TRBD1,12,TRBJ1-1,TGTGCCAGCAGTTCGGGGGACAGGGTGGCTTTCTTT,CASSSGDRVAFF
TRBV7-2,NA,NA,13,TRBJ1-1,TGTGCCAGCAGCTTAGAAAGGAACACTGAAGCTTTCTTT,CASSLERNTEAFF
TRBV30,NA,TRBD2,16,TRBJ2-1,TGTGCCTGGAGTGGGCCTCAGCGGGGGAGGAACAATGAGCAGTTCTTC,CAWSGPQRGRNNEQFF
TRBV7-3,NA,NA,15,TRBJ2-1,TGTGCCAGCAGCCCTCTTGGTAGCTCCTACAATGAGCAGTTCTTC,CASSPLGSSYNEQFF
TRBV5-4,NA,NA,13,TRBJ2-1,TGTGCCAGCAGCACCATTTACTCCCATGAGCAGTTCTTC,CASSTIYSHEQFF
TRBV28,NA,NA,15,TRBJ1-4,TGTGCCAGCAGTTCGACGGGGGAGGTCGGGGAAAAACTGTTTTTT,CASSSTGEVGEKLFF
TRBV4-3,NA,NA,14,TRBJ2-2,TGCGCCAGCAGCCAAGGGGGAGAGACCGGGGAGCTGTTTTTT,CASSQGGETGELFF
TRBV15,once,TRBD2,16,TRBJ2-7,TGTGCCACCAGCAGTATAGCGGGAGGGCCTCGTTACGAGCAGTACTTC,CATSSIAGGPRYEQYF
TRBV4-2,NA,NA,15,TRBJ2-3,TGTGCCAGCAGTCCAGACGGGAGTCGCACAGATACGCAGTATTTT,CASSPDGSRTDTQYF
TRBV4-3,NA,NA,16,TRBJ1-2,TGCGCCAGCAGCCAAGAGAGACAGGCCTCGTATTATGGCTACACCTTC,CASSQERQASYYGYTF
TRBV28,NA,TRBD2,15,TRBJ2-1,TGTGCCAGCAGTTCTCCCTCGGGACTAGCGGGTGAGCAGTTCTTC,CASSSPSGLAGEQFF